This T cell receptor (beta chain) originates from a study of T-cell reconstitution after alpha-beta-depleted transplantation in children. The study, taken as a whole, reports: Reportedly, roughly two months post-transplant, alpha-beta T cells arose from several hundred expanded graft clones. T cells produced anew were the main source of T-cell counts and diversity one year after transplant. High day-60 TCRbeta diversity in some patients came from surviving recipient T cells and thymic progenitors.

As concerns this clonotype: The antigen remains undetermined.

Unmatched junction bases numbered 10, after V lost 2 bases and J lost 6 bases. Germline V gene lookup returns CDR1 DFQATT and CDR2 SNEGSKA (reference sequence). The CDR3 length is 15 residues. Construction of the TCRbeta library involved unique molecular identifiers. MiXCR, applied by TCRdb to the PCR reads, yields one record per CDR3 protein. Of 350,000 to 500,000 distinct CDR3 sequences detected, approximately 42% appear once; the ten largest clones hold under 35%. The sample here was PBMCs, taken before TCRalphabeta/CD19-depleted stem cell transplant. This clonotype was obtained from a girl aged 2 to 9 with aplastic anemia, due to receive a stem cell transplant. The chain links TRBV20-1 to TRBJ2-7; 10 nucleotides agree with TRBD2. CDR3 nucleotides: TGCAGTGCTAGACCCCCCCTAGCGGGAGTTCTCGAGCAGTACTTC. Protein: CSARPPLAGVLEQYF.